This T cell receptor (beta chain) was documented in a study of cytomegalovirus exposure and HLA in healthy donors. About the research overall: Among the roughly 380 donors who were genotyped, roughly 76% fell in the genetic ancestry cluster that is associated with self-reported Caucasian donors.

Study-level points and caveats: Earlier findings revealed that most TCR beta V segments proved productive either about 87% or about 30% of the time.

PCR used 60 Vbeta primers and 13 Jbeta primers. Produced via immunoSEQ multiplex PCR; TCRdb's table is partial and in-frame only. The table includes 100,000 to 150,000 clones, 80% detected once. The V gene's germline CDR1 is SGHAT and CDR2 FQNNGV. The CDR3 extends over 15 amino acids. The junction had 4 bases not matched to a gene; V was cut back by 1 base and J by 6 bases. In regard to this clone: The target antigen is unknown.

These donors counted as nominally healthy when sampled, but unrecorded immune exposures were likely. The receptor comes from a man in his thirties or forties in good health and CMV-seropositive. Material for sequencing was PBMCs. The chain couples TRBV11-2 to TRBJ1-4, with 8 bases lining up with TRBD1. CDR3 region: CASSLGGQGHEKLFF. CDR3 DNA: TGTGCCAGCAGCTTAGGTGGACAGGGCCATGAAAAACTGTTTTTT.